Shown below are 31 T cell receptor beta chains from a single sample sequenced in a study of blood T cells in healthy people across ages. A second PCR, run for roughly 7 to 12 cycles, used a sample-barcoded 5' primer plus a J-beta primer mix. A single record per CDR3 protein comes from TCRdb applying MiXCR to the 5' RACE reads. The table shows 1,800,000 or so distinct CDR3 sequences, with roughly 43% occurring only once. Sequenced input: blood. The receptor set was obtained from a human donor in good health.

J is TRBJ1-1 and V is TRBV12-3 or TRBV12-4; D call uncertain. The CDR3 is 12 amino acids. Trimming took 2 bases from V and 11 from J, leaving 12 bases between them. CDR3 residues: CASSLNGWNAFF. The CDR3 nucleotides are TGTGCCAGCAGTTTAAACGGTTGGAATGCTTTCTTT.

This clonotype was seen ten or more times. The V call is TRBV6-2 or TRBV6-3, the J call TRBJ2-1; 9 bases align to TRBD1. Germline CDR1 MNHEY, CDR2 SVGEGT. The CDR3 is 15 amino acids. J gave up 8 bases and V 0 bases, and 5 bases lay outside the gene matches. This chain's CDR3 is CASSYSGTGHHEQFF. As DNA, the CDR3 is TGTGCCAGCAGTTACTCAGGGACAGGGCACCATGAGCAGTTCTTC.

This clonotype was counted a single time. An end of the junction differs from the germline gene, which may be a read error. V usage is TRBV5-1 and J usage is TRBJ1-5, with 9 bases fitting TRBD1. The CDR3 has 17 residues. The V gene's germline CDR1 is SGHRS and CDR2 YFSETQ. The CDR3 DNA reads as TGCGCCAGCAACTTGTACGGGGGGACAGGGTCAAATCAGCCCCAGCATTTT. This gives the protein CASNLYGGTGSNQPQHF.

Only one count was recorded for this clonotype. The junction shows a germline mismatch at one end, possibly a read error. Here the CDR3 DNA reads TGCAGCTACCGTCCGGACAGGGACAATGGGCAGTTCTTC. The encoded protein is CSYRPDRDNGQFF. The rearrangement joins TRBV29-1 to TRBJ2-1, with TRBD1 matching over 8 bases. CDR3 length: 13 residues. Germline CDR1 reads SQVTM; CDR2 reads ANQGSEA.

The V call is TRBV9, the J call TRBJ2-4, with 8 positions matching TRBD1. The V and J ends lost 6 bases and 7 bases, in that order; junction bases with no gene match: 12. Germline-derived CDR1 and CDR2 are SGDLS and YYNGEE. The CDR3 runs 15 residues. DNA for the CDR3: TGTGCCAGCACGATCATTGACAGGGGTGGGAACATTCAGTACTTC. Its protein is CASTIIDRGGNIQYF.

This sequence joins TRBV10-3 and TRBJ1-6; perhaps TRBD1 as D (5 bases). Per the germline V gene, CDR1 is ENHRY and CDR2 is SYGVKD. This CDR3 contains 16 residues. Trimming cost V 4 bases and J 0 bases, with 10 bases left between them. In DNA form, the CDR3 reads TGTGCCATCAGTGTGGGGGGGATCTCCTATAATTCACCCCTCCACTTT. Protein: CAISVGGISYNSPLHF.

The chain has TRBV27 and TRBJ2-2, with 7 bases that match TRBD2. CDR1 and CDR2 from the germline V gene are MNHEY and SMNVEV (reference sequence). Germline trimming cut 8 bases from V and 5 bases from J; bases unmatched to any gene: 5. CDR3 length: 13 residues. CDR3 sequence (DNA): TGTGCCAGCCGGGGGGTACAAACCGGGGAGCTGTTTTTT. The encoded protein is CASRGVQTGELFF.

The V and J genes are TRBV7-9 and TRBJ1-2, with D maybe TRBD1 (5 bases). Trimming removed 2 bases at V and 4 bases at J, with 26 bases between. The CDR3 loop spans 19 amino acids. Germline assignment: CDR1 SEHNR and CDR2 FQNEAQ (reference sequence). The CDR3 DNA reads TGTGCCAGCAGCTTACATCCCATAGACCCAGGGTTCCATTCCTATGGCTACACCTTC. Translating it yields CASSLHPIDPGFHSYGYTF.

The V call is TRBV9, the J call TRBJ2-3; D gene uncertain. Deletions cut 5 bases from V and 2 bases from J, with 21 bases between. This CDR3 region has 17 residues. Germline V lookup: CDR1 SGDLS, CDR2 YYNGEE. In DNA form, the CDR3 reads TGTGCCAGCAGTCCGGGCTCCGGGCAATATCTCACAGATACGCAGTATTTT. Translating gives CASSPGSGQYLTDTQYF.

This clonotype was counted between two and nine times. The chain carries TRBV6-2 or TRBV6-3 and TRBJ2-7, with D uncertain. Deletions cut 5 bases from V and 6 bases from J, with 14 bases between. The CDR3 is 13 residues long. The V gene's germline CDR1 is MNHEY and CDR2 SVGEGT. CDR3 loop: CASSPRTRREQYF. The CDR3 DNA is TGTGCCAGCAGTCCCCGGACCCGGCGCGAGCAGTACTTC.

The DNA of the CDR3 is TGCGCCAGCAGCCAGGGGGTTAGGGGTAGTGGGTACAAGCAGTACTTC. This encodes CASSQGVRGSGYKQYF. The rearrangement joins TRBV4-1 to TRBJ2-5; D is possibly TRBD1 or TRBD2 (5 bases each). This CDR3 spans 16 amino acids. Looked up from germline, CDR1 is MGHRA and CDR2 is YSYEKL. Trimming cost V 3 bases and J 11 bases, with 25 bases left between them.

This clonotype was detected ten times or more. V and J are TRBV24-1 and TRBJ2-1, with TRBD2 matching 13 bases. Germline values: CDR1 KGHDR, CDR2 SFDVKD. The CDR3 totals 16 residues. V lost 4 bases, J lost 9 bases, and 8 bases stayed unmatched. The CDR3 region is CATSDHGLAGAGEQFF. The CDR3 bases are TGTGCCACCAGTGACCACGGACTAGCGGGGGCGGGTGAGCAGTTCTTC.

The V and J genes are TRBV29-1 and TRBJ2-4, with 8 nucleotides matching TRBD1. The J call may be wrong; the DNA end is better matched by TRBJ2-7. In germline, CDR1 is SQVTM, CDR2 ANQGSEA. The CDR3 is 14 residues long. The CDR3 here is CSVENPTGEYEQYF. Written as DNA, the CDR3 is TGCAGCGTTGAGAACCCGACAGGGGAATACGAGCAGTACTTC.

This clonotype was recorded many times. The rearrangement uses TRBV5-1 and TRBJ2-6, with 7 positions matching TRBD1. Germline trimming cut 4 bases from V and 1 base from J; bases unmatched to any gene: 2. The germline V gene encodes CDR1 SGHRS and CDR2 YFSETQ. The CDR3 runs 15 residues. The CDR3 region is CASSQTGSGANVLTF. Written as DNA, the CDR3 is TGCGCCAGCAGCCAGACAGGGTCTGGGGCCAACGTCCTGACTTTC.

J is TRBJ1-1 and V is TRBV25-1; D not certain. The CDR3 spans 12 residues. The germline V gene has CDR1 MGHDK and CDR2 SYGVNS. V was trimmed by 3 bases and J by 9 bases, leaving 11 bases between them. CDR3 sequence reads: CASSEYTDKAFF. DNA for the CDR3: TGTGCCAGCAGTGAGTATACAGATAAAGCTTTCTTT.

This clonotype was seen only once. The rearrangement joins TRBV20-1 to TRBJ1-5; D call uncertain. The CDR3 consists of 15 residues. CDR1 and CDR2 (germline): DFQATT, SNEGSKA (reference sequence). With 4 bases removed from V and 4 bases from J, the gap between germline ends came to 17 bases. CDR3 sequence reads: CSANHLGRKNQPQHF. CDR3 DNA: TGCAGTGCTAACCACCTGGGCAGAAAGAATCAGCCCCAGCATTTT.

This clonotype was counted only a few times. The rearrangement joins TRBV13 to TRBJ1-6; D gene unclear. CDR3 length: 12 residues. The germline gives CDR1 PRHDT, CDR2 FYEKMQ (reference sequence). V lost 5 bases to trimming and J lost 8 bases, with 7 bases between them. The CDR3 DNA is TGTGCCAGCAGCGAGAGTTATTCACCCCTCCACTTT. Translating gives CASSESYSPLHF.

This rearrangement joins TRBV14 to TRBJ2-3, with D perhaps TRBD1 or TRBD2 (6 bases each). The ends were cut back, 0 bases at V and 11 bases at J, with 18 bases in the middle. The CDR3 contains 15 residues. Germline CDR1 and CDR2: SGHDN and FVKESK. CDR3 DNA sequence: TGTGCCAGCAGCCAAGATGAGGGGGGTCCCCCTAAGCAGTATTTT. This sequence encodes CASSQDEGGPPKQYF.

This clonotype was seen more than once but under ten times. The chain employs TRBV20-1 and TRBJ2-7; D might be TRBD2 (6 bases). This CDR3 contains 14 residues. The V gene lost 8 bases and the J gene lost 0 bases, with 17 bases spanning the gap. The germline V gene has CDR1 DFQATT and CDR2 SNEGSKA (reference sequence). CDR3 sequence reads: CSPSGGSSSYEQYF. For the CDR3, the DNA is TGCAGTCCCTCCGGGGGATCAAGCTCCTACGAGCAGTACTTC.

V gene TRBV7-2 combines with J gene TRBJ2-3; the match to TRBD2 covers 11 bases. The CDR3 is made up of 16 amino acids. With V trimmed by 6 bases and J by 4 bases, 9 bases remained unmatched. The germline V gene encodes CDR1 SGHTA and CDR2 FQGNSA. DNA of the CDR3: TGTGCCAGCAGGGCCGCTAGCGGGGGGCACGCAGATACGCAGTATTTT. It specifies CASRAASGGHADTQYF.

The chain links TRBV7-2 to TRBJ2-5; 7 bases match TRBD2. The CDR3 extends over 13 amino acids. Trimming cost V 3 bases and J 8 bases; bases outside gene matches: 6. Germline V CDR1 and CDR2: SGHTA, FQGNSA. In nucleotides, the CDR3 is TGTGCCAGCAGCTTTCGGACTAGGCACACCCAGTACTTC. This gives the protein CASSFRTRHTQYF.

This clonotype was detected only a few times. The V gene is TRBV12-3 or TRBV12-4, the J gene TRBJ2-6; possibly TRBD2 for D (6 bases). The CDR3 has 21 residues. The germline V and J ends were trimmed by 3 bases and 1 base, with 25 bases remaining between them. CDR3 coding DNA: TGTGCCAGCAGTTTGTTCCGTGTTCGGGGGTTGCTCAAATCTGGGGCCAACGTCCTGACTTTC. This gives the protein CASSLFRVRGLLKSGANVLTF.

This clonotype turned up a few times. This chain joins TRBV6-6 and TRBJ2-1; D could derive from TRBD1 or TRBD2 (5 bases each). The germline V gene encodes CDR1 MNHNY and CDR2 SVGAGI (reference sequence). This CDR3 contains 16 residues. With 0 bases removed from V and 2 bases from J, the gap between germline ends came to 11 bases. CDR3 loop: CASSYSLGDPYNEQFF. The CDR3 nucleotides are TGTGCCAGCAGTTACTCGTTGGGGGACCCCTACAATGAGCAGTTCTTC.

This clonotype turned up a few times. This chain links TRBV6-2 or TRBV6-3 with TRBJ2-5; TRBD1 agrees at 10 bases. The CDR3 has 14 amino acids. Germline CDR1 MNHEY, CDR2 SVGEGT. J gave up 7 bases and V 2 bases, and 4 bases lay outside the gene matches. The CDR3 coding sequence is TGTGCCAGCAGTTACGAGGGACAGGGGAGGACCCAGTACTTC. This gives the protein CASSYEGQGRTQYF.

The chain joins TRBV2 to TRBJ2-7; D is unresolved. Trimming pared 8 bases from V and 3 bases from J, leaving 14 bases between. The germline V gene encodes CDR1 SNHLY and CDR2 FYNNEI. This CDR3 is built from 13 residues. CDR3 sequence (DNA): TGTGCCAGCCTCCTGGATGTGGTCTACGAGCAGTACTTC. This gives the protein CASLLDVVYEQYF. The entire variable domain, with the rest obtained from reference TRBV2 and TRBJ2-7, is as follows: EPEVTQTPSHQVTQMGQEVILRCVPISNHLYFYWYRQILGQKVEFLVSFYNNEISEKSEIFDDQFSVERPDGSNFTLKIRSTKLEDSAMYFCASLLDVVYEQYFGPGTRLTVT.

As concerns this clonotype: Germline is not matched at one junction end, which may reflect a read error. The rearrangement joins TRBV13 to TRBJ2-1; TRBD1 matches at 11 bases. CDR3 length: 14 residues. Per the germline V gene, CDR1 is PRHDT and CDR2 is FYEKMQ (reference sequence). The CDR3 DNA follows: TGTGCCAGCAGCTCTAGGACAGGGGGCAGTGAGCGGTTCTTC. This encodes CASSSRTGGSERFF.

Here the CDR3 reads CASSRALAGTGELFF. The DNA for the CDR3 is TGTGCCAGCAGTCGAGCCCTAGCGGGCACCGGGGAGCTGTTTTTT. The gene calls are TRBV11-2 and TRBJ2-2; 8 bases are a match to TRBD2. CDR1 and CDR2 (germline): SGHAT, FQNNGV. CDR3 length: 15 residues. With 6 bases clipped from V and 4 bases from J, the junction kept 7 bases outside the gene matches.

This clonotype occurred many times. The chain joins TRBV7-9 to TRBJ2-5; D perhaps matches TRBD1 (6 bases). Germline assignment: CDR1 SEHNR and CDR2 FQNEAQ (reference sequence). The germline V and J ends were trimmed by 5 bases and 2 bases, with 18 bases remaining between them. The CDR3 is 16 amino acids. CDR3 residues: CASSPWPRQGQETQYF. For the CDR3, the DNA is TGTGCCAGCAGCCCCTGGCCGAGGCAGGGGCAAGAGACCCAGTACTTC.

This clonotype was detected a few times. This sequence joins TRBV4-1 and TRBJ2-7; 10 nucleotides match TRBD1. With V trimmed by 6 bases and J by 6 bases, 14 bases remained unmatched. The CDR3 is 16 residues long. Germline CDR1 and CDR2: MGHRA and YSYEKL. For the CDR3, the DNA is TGCGCCAGCAGGCAGGGGTTCGGGACAGGGGATACCGAGCAGTACTTC. Translated: CASRQGFGTGDTEQYF.

The chain uses TRBV9 and TRBJ1-6; the match to TRBD1 covers 9 bases. J lost 9 bases, V lost 3 bases, and 7 bases had no gene match. CDR1 is SGDLS and CDR2 is YYNGEE in the germline V gene. CDR3 length: 15 amino acids. CDR3 sequence reads: CASSADRQGGSPLHF. The CDR3 DNA reads TGTGCCAGCAGCGCTGACCGACAGGGGGGTTCACCCCTCCACTTT.

DNA for the CDR3: TGTGCCAGCAGCGTAGAGGGGGGCCGGAAAGGTGAGCAGTTCTTC. Its protein product is CASSVEGGRKGEQFF. The V and J genes are TRBV9 and TRBJ2-1; D may be TRBD1 or TRBD2 (6 bases each). This CDR3 has 15 residues. Trimming pared 0 bases from V and 9 bases from J, leaving 16 bases between. Per germline, CDR1 SGDLS and CDR2 YYNGEE.